Below are 21 T cell receptor beta chains sequenced from a single sample in a study of response to subunit inactivated influenza vaccine (dated 2018 in TCRdb). Libraries were made using RT-PCR. Reads for this sample came from an Illumina HiSeq 2500. In TCRdb, the public reads were trimmed at Q25 with fastp and aligned with MiXCR, with productive beta chains retained. Duplicate CDR3 protein sequences are folded into a single record with the most common DNA and genes. The sample has 860,000 or so distinct CDR3 sequences on record, about 20% of them singletons. Of the sample, more than 8.5% falls within the top ten clones. The specimen comprised PBMCs from blood, sampled roughly 5 days after vaccination. The origin of the receptors is a man aged 50-59 years who received an inactivated influenza vaccine. Donor details come from another sample of the same person, matched by shared clones.

The V call is TRBV29-1, the J call TRBJ2-5; D ambiguous. The ends were cut back, 4 bases at V and 4 bases at J, with 13 bases in the middle. Germline-derived CDR1 and CDR2 are SQVTM and ANQGSEA. The CDR3 covers 13 residues. CDR3 amino acids: CSVVGASGETQYF. The CDR3, as DNA: TGCAGCGTTGTGGGCGCGAGTGGAGAGACCCAGTACTTC.

This chain uses TRBV5-1 with TRBJ2-1, with 15 bases aligning to TRBD2. Germline CDR1 and CDR2: SGHRS and YFSETQ. Unmatched junction bases numbered 5, after V lost 3 bases and J lost 4 bases. This CDR3 is 17 amino acids long. CDR3 protein: CASSSWTSGRVYNEQFF. The CDR3 DNA reads TGCGCCAGCAGCTCGTGGACTAGCGGGAGGGTTTACAATGAGCAGTTCTTC.

V and J are TRBV7-8 and TRBJ2-3, with D possibly TRBD2 on 6 matching bases. CDR1 is SGHVS, CDR2 FQNEAQ, per germline. This CDR3 region has 15 residues. V was trimmed by 5 bases and J by 8 bases, leaving 20 bases between them. The CDR3 loop is CASSPPGSWKGTQYF. The CDR3 region has the DNA TGTGCCAGCAGCCCGCCCGGGAGTTGGAAGGGTACGCAGTATTTT.

V and J are TRBV11-2 and TRBJ1-2; 7 bases align to TRBD1. Trimming took 1 base from V and 0 from J; bases not matched to a gene: 2. The V gene's germline CDR1 is SGHAT and CDR2 FQNNGV. CDR3 length: 15 amino acids. Here the CDR3 reads CASSLGGTANYGYTF. CDR3 bases: TGTGCCAGCAGCTTAGGAGGGACAGCTAACTATGGCTACACCTTC.

This clonotype was observed a handful of times. The chain couples TRBV7-2 to TRBJ2-7; 13 bases are a match to TRBD2. This CDR3 has 15 residues. V lost 4 bases and J lost 5; bases outside the gene matches: 5. Germline V CDR1 and CDR2: SGHTA, FQGNSA. CDR3 amino acids: CASSSWTSGSHEQYF. DNA for the CDR3: TGTGCCAGCAGCTCCTGGACTAGCGGGAGTCACGAGCAGTACTTC.

This rearrangement joins TRBV15 to TRBJ1-1, with TRBD1 identical over 7 bases. Germline lookup yields CDR1 LNHNV and CDR2 YYDKDF (reference sequence). V lost 8 bases to trimming and J lost 4 bases; unmatched junction nucleotides: 4. This CDR3 comprises 12 residues. CDR3 residues: CATRQGSTEAFF. CDR3 in DNA: TGTGCCACCCGACAGGGCAGCACTGAAGCTTTCTTT.

This clonotype was seen a handful of times. The rearrangement uses TRBV18 and TRBJ2-3, with a possible D match to TRBD2 (5 bases). This CDR3 has 15 amino acids. V was shortened by 2 bases and J by 1 base, with 10 bases between the two germline ends. From germline, CDR1 is KGHSH and CDR2 LQKENI. The CDR3 loop is CASSPAGSGTDTQYF. CDR3 bases: TGTGCCAGCTCACCAGCTGGGAGTGGCACAGATACGCAGTATTTT.

This chain joins TRBV7-2 and TRBJ2-7; 7 positions agree with TRBD1. The V gene's germline CDR1 is SGHTA and CDR2 FQGNSA. The CDR3 totals 14 residues. V dropped 5 bases and J dropped 2; count of bases not matched to a gene: 6. The CDR3 loop is CASSTQGLTYEQYF. The CDR3 DNA reads as TGTGCCAGCAGCACACAGGGGTTAACCTACGAGCAGTACTTC.

This clonotype has a handful of counts. This chain uses TRBV6-2 or TRBV6-3 with TRBJ2-1, with 12 bases matching TRBD2. The ends lost 8 bases at V and 8 bases at J; junction bases unmatched: 7. The CDR3 loop spans 14 amino acids. Germline V gene lookup returns CDR1 MNHEY and CDR2 SVGEGT. CDR3 in amino acids: CASGTSGSLHEQFF. CDR3 in DNA: TGTGCCAGCGGGACTAGCGGGTCTTTGCATGAGCAGTTCTTC.

This clonotype was recorded a few times. The genes are TRBV20-1 and TRBJ2-7, with 9 bases fitting TRBD1. This CDR3 has 13 amino acids. Trimming removed 5 bases from V and 6 bases from J; junction bases left unmatched: 8. Germline V gives CDR1 DFQATT, CDR2 SNEGSKA (reference sequence). This CDR3 is CSADSTGGGEQYF. The CDR3 DNA sequence: TGCAGTGCTGACTCGACAGGGGGAGGCGAGCAGTACTTC.

V usage is TRBV5-1 and J usage is TRBJ2-7, with D unclear. This CDR3 is built from 13 residues. With 3 bases removed from V and 3 bases from J, the gap between germline ends came to 10 bases. Germline V lookup: CDR1 SGHRS, CDR2 YFSETQ. The CDR3 region has the DNA TGCGCCAGCAGCTACTCGGACGGCTACGAGCAGTACTTC. This sequence encodes CASSYSDGYEQYF.

Comments on this clonotype: A junction end diverges from the germline sequence, so it may reflect a read error. The chain recombines TRBV12-3 or TRBV12-4 with TRBJ2-3; 8 bases map to TRBD2. The CDR3 has 17 residues. CDR3 coding DNA: TGTGCCAGCAGATTAGGGGGGAGCGGGAGAGCCGGAGATACGCAGTATTTT. Its protein is CASRLGGSGRAGDTQYF.

The chain uses TRBV9 and TRBJ2-1; D perhaps matches TRBD2 (5 bases). This CDR3 is built from 17 residues. Trimming shortened V by 2 bases and J by 2 bases, and 17 bases separated the two germline ends. Germline assignment: CDR1 SGDLS and CDR2 YYNGEE. In DNA form, the CDR3 reads TGTGCCAGCAGCGTGGGAACCGGGGTCCGAACCTACAATGAGCAGTTCTTC. It yields the protein CASSVGTGVRTYNEQFF.

This clonotype was counted only a few times. The genes are TRBV15 and TRBJ1-3; tentatively, D is TRBD1 (5 bases). Germline V CDR1 and CDR2: LNHNV, YYDKDF (reference sequence). Trimming shortened V by 0 bases and J by 4 bases, and 10 bases separated the two germline ends. The CDR3 sequence is 15 residues long. The CDR3 region has the DNA TGTGCCACCAGCAGAGACAGGGCGGACGGAAACACCATATATTTT. As protein: CATSRDRADGNTIYF. Full variable domain (remainder filled in from reference TRBV15 and TRBJ1-3): DAMVIQNPRYQVTQFGKPVTLSCSQTLNHNVMYWYQQKSSQAPKLLFHYYDKDFNNEADTPDNFQSRRPNTSFCFLDIRSPGLGDTAMYLCATSRDRADGNTIYFGEGSWLTVV.

The sample holds many counts of this clonotype. The V and J genes are TRBV7-8 and TRBJ1-1; TRBD1 is a possible D gene (5 bases). Trimming pared 4 bases from V and 4 bases from J, leaving 16 bases between. This CDR3 contains 15 residues. The germline V gene encodes CDR1 SGHVS and CDR2 FQNEAQ. The CDR3 reads CASSYRDFQGTEAFF. The CDR3 nucleotides are TGTGCCAGCAGCTACCGGGACTTCCAGGGCACTGAAGCTTTCTTT.

This clonotype showed up just a few times. This chain connects TRBV14 to TRBJ2-7, with D possibly being TRBD2 (5 bases). Germline V lookup: CDR1 SGHDN, CDR2 FVKESK. There are 15 residues in the CDR3. V lost 3 bases and J lost 3, with 15 bases in between. CDR3 in amino acids: CASSQMGDGNYEQYF. In nucleotides, the CDR3 is TGTGCCAGCAGCCAGATGGGCGACGGGAACTACGAGCAGTACTTC.

This rearrangement joins TRBV12-3 or TRBV12-4 to TRBJ1-3; 8 bases map to TRBD1. This CDR3 comprises 13 residues. Trimming at V came to 8 bases and at J to 3 bases, leaving 3 bases not matched to a gene. The CDR3 region is CASSTGVGNTIYF. DNA for the CDR3: TGTGCCAGCTCGACAGGGGTTGGAAACACCATATATTTT.

Details on this clonotype: One end of the junction is discordant with germline, which a read error may explain. V usage is TRBV15 and J usage is TRBJ2-5; TRBD1 aligns across 7 bases. In germline, CDR1 is LNHNV, CDR2 YYDKDF (reference sequence). The CDR3 spans 13 residues. CDR3 residues: CATSGDRAETQYF. The CDR3 DNA sequence: TGTGCCACCAGCGGAGACAGGGCAGAGACCCAGTACTTC.

The chain employs TRBV4-1 and TRBJ2-1, with D perhaps matching TRBD2 (5 bases). Trimming pared 0 bases from V and 10 bases from J, leaving 10 bases between. The CDR3 has 13 residues. Germline V gives CDR1 MGHRA, CDR2 YSYEKL. CDR3 residues: CASSQDRGGEQFF. CDR3 nucleotides: TGCGCCAGCAGCCAAGATCGAGGAGGAGAGCAGTTCTTC.

This clonotype was counted many times. The chain is built from TRBV12-3 or TRBV12-4 and TRBJ2-4, with D possibly being TRBD1 (6 bases). Trimming took off 6 bases at V and 3 bases at J, with 12 bases between the two ends. This CDR3 spans 14 amino acids. The DNA for the CDR3 is TGTGCCAGCAGCCCCGGGACAAGCAAAAACATTCAGTACTTC. It specifies CASSPGTSKNIQYF.

This clonotype was observed a few times. The chain is built from TRBV20-1 and TRBJ1-2; D not certain. Germline CDR1 is DFQATT and CDR2 is SNEGSKA (reference sequence). The CDR3 covers 14 residues. V lost 0 bases, J lost 2 bases, and 10 bases lay in between. CDR3 loop: CSARDSTKNYGYTF. Here the CDR3 DNA reads TGCAGTGCTAGAGATTCAACGAAGAACTATGGCTACACCTTC.